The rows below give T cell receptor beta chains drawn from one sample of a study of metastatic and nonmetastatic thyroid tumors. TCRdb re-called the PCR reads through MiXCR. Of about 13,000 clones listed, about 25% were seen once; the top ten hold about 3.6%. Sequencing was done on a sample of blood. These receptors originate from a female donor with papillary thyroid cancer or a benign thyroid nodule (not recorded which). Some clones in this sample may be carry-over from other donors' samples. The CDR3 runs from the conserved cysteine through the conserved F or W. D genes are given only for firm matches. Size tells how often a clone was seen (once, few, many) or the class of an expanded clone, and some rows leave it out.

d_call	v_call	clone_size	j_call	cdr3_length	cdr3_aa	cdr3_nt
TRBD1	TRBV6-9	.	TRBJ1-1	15	CASSIRQGADTEAFF	TGTGCCAGCAGTATCCGACAGGGGGCGGACACTGAAGCCTTCTTT
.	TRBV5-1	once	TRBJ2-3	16	CASSLVAVISTDTQYF	TGCGCCAGCAGCTTGGTCGCCGTCATTAGCACAGATACGCAGTATTTT
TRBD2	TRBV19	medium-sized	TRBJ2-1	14	CASKAGGSYNEQFF	TGTGCCAGTAAAGCGGGAGGGTCCTACAATGAGCAGTTCTTC
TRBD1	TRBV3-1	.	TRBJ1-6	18	CASSQGQPGGSYNSPLHF	TGTGCCAGCAGCCAAGGTCAGCCAGGGGGGTCCTATAATTCACCCCTCCACTTT
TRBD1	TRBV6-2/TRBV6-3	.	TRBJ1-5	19	CASTLEAGQGIIAGQPQHF	TGTGCCAGCACCCTCGAAGCGGGACAGGGGATTATAGCAGGTCAGCCCCAGCATTTT
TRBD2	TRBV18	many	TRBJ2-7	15	CASSPPTGGRGEQYF	TGTGCCAGCTCACCACCGACGGGGGGAAGGGGCGAGCAGTACTTC
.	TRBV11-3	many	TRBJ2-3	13	CASSLEGWGTQYF	TGTGCCAGCAGCTTAGAGGGGTGGGGTACGCAGTATTTT
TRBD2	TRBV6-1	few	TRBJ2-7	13	CASRTLAGDEQYF	TGTGCCAGCAGGACACTAGCGGGAGACGAGCAGTACTTC
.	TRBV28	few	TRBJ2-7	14	CASSFGRPPYEQYF	TGTGCCAGCAGTTTTGGGAGGCCCCCCTACGAGCAGTACTTC
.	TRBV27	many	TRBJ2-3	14	CASSLVVGLDTQYF	TGTGCCAGCAGTTTAGTAGTTGGGTTAGATACGCAGTATTTT
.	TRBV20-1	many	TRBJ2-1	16	CSARDLAGSSYNEQFF	TGCAGTGCTAGAGATCTGGCCGGTAGCTCCTACAATGAGCAGTTCTTC
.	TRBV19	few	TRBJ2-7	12	CAGNRAPYEQYF	TGTGCCGGTAACAGGGCACCGTACGAGCAGTACTTC
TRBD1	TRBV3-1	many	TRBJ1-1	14	CASTQGGGRDEAFF	TGTGCCAGCACTCAGGGGGGGGGTAGAGATGAAGCTTTCTTT
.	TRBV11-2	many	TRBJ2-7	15	CASSYWDREIYEQYF	TGTGCCAGCAGCTACTGGGACCGGGAGATCTACGAGCAGTACTTC
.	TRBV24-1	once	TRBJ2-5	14	CATRPQATPETQYF	TGTGCCACCAGGCCCCAGGCGACCCCAGAGACCCAGTACTTC
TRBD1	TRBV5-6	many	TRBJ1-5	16	CASSYGTGGSNQPQHF	TGTGCCAGCAGCTATGGGACAGGGGGTTCAAATCAGCCCCAGCATTTT
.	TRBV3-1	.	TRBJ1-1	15	CASSPFLNGNTEAFF	TGTGCCAGCAGCCCCTTCTTAAACGGAAACACTGAAGCTTTCTTT
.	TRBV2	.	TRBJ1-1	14	CASQGAGLNTEAFF	TGTGCCAGCCAAGGGGCAGGGCTGAACACTGAAGCTTTCTTT
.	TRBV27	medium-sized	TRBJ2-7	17	CASSSGLDSMISYEQYF	TGTGCCAGCAGTTCGGGTTTGGACAGCATGATAAGCTACGAGCAGTACTTC
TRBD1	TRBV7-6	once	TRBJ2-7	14	CASSWATGVYEQYF	TGTGCCAGCAGCTGGGCCACAGGGGTTTACGAGCAGTACTTC
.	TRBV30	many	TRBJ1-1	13	CAWGLTVNTEAFF	TGTGCCTGGGGCTTGACAGTGAACACTGAAGCTTTCTTT
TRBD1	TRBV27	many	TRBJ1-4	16	CASRGQGIRFYEKLFF	TGTGCCAGCAGGGGACAGGGGATCCGATTTTATGAAAAACTGTTTTTT
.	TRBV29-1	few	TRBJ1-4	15	CSVWSGPLTNEKLFF	TGCAGCGTTTGGTCAGGGCCCTTGACTAATGAAAAACTGTTTTTT
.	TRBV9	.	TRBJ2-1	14	CAISVGGSGNEQFF	TGTGCCATCAGCGTAGGAGGATCCGGCAATGAGCAGTTCTTC
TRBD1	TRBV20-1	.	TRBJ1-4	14	CSARKTGDDEKLFF	TGCAGTGCTAGAAAGACAGGGGATGATGAAAAACTGTTTTTT
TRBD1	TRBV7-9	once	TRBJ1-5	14	CASRVGTGSQHQHF	TGTGCCAGCAGAGTCGGGACAGGGAGTCAGCACCAGCATTTT